This T cell receptor (beta chain) emerged from a study of radiation and T cells in renal cell carcinoma. The study, taken as a whole, reports: Pretreatment tumor biopsies were lacking, so baseline clonotypes are unknown.

Produced via immunoSEQ multiplex PCR; TCRdb's table is partial and in-frame only. The sample contains approximately 90,000 clones, about 88% of which appear only once. Time point of the sample: baseline pretreatment blood. Treatment denoted: 15 Gy SBRT to primary tumor, nephrectomy 4 weeks later. Clear cell pathology was present in this patient's renal cell carcinoma. About this clone: What it binds is not known.

The CDR3 runs to 14 residues. The V end was cut by 5 bases, the J end by 1 base, with 12 bases between. Germline V gives CDR1 KGHSH, CDR2 LQKENI. The sample in question was blood, obtained from a patient whose treatment included radiotherapy and nephrectomy. The rearrangement uses TRBV18 and TRBJ2-7; no firm D call. This sequence was found in a man aged 50-59 years with renal cell carcinoma. The CDR3 bases are TGTGCCAGCTCAGCCGACACGGTATCCTACGAGCAGTACTTC. Amino acid sequence: CASSADTVSYEQYF.